The source of this TCR beta chain is a study of blood T cell repertoires in COVID-19. Study at large: Specimens from acute and convalescent COVID-19 originated in the United States, Italy and Spain.

This table comes from immunoSEQ multiplex PCR, and its TCRdb copy is limited to in-frame clones, with some not included. The sample lists tens of thousands of clones, approximately 90% occurring once. The CDR3 extends over 18 amino acids. The germline V gene encodes CDR1 KGHDR and CDR2 SFDVKD. With V trimmed by 2 bases and J by 4 bases, 7 bases remained unmatched. This TCR derives from a woman of 80 years or more with active COVID-19. This chain uses TRBV24-1 with TRBJ2-5; 15 bases align to TRBD2. Sequences were obtained from peripheral blood. CDR3 nucleotides: TGTGCCACCAGTGATTCAGGACTAGCGGGAGGGTGGGGAGAGACCCAGTACTTC. It yields the protein CATSDSGLAGGWGETQYF.